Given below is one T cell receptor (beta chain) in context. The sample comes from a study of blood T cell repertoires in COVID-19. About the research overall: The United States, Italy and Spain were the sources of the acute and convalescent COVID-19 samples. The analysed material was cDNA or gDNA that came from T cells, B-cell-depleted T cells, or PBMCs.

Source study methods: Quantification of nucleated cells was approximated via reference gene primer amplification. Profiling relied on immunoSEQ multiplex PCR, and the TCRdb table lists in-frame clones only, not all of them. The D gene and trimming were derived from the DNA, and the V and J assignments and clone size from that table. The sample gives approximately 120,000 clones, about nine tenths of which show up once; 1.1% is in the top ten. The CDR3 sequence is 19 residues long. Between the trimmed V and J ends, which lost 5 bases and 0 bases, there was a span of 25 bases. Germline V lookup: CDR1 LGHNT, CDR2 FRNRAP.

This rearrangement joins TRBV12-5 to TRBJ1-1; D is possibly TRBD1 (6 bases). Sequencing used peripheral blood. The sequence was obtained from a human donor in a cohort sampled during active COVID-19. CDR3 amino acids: CASGNSLRGLNPVNTEAFF. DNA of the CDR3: TGTGCTAGTGGTAACTCCCTCAGGGGTCTGAACCCTGTGAACACTGAAGCTTTCTTT.